The clone carrying this TCR beta chain was seen a handful of times. The antigen is undetermined. The source of the sample is a study of T-cell reconstitution after alpha-beta-depleted transplantation in children. Unique molecular identifiers were built into the TCRbeta library. TCRdb used MiXCR to reprocess the PCR reads, holding one entry per CDR3 protein. This sample yields around 200,000 distinct CDR3 sequences, of which around 9.2% are seen a single time; 35% belongs to the top ten. Study-wide results and limits: Some patients' high day-60 TCRbeta diversity was attributed to recipient cells surviving conditioning.

This sequence originates from a male patient aged 2 to 10 who had a stem cell transplant for acute myeloid leukemia, so the T cells may come from the graft donor. The sequencing used PBMCs, mostly from graft donor cells, collected 360 days after TCRalphabeta/CD19-depleted stem cell transplant.

CDR3 region: CASSLCGTGCWEQYV. The CDR3 nucleotides read TGTGCCAGCAGTTTATGCGGGACAGGGTGTTGGGAGCAGTACGTC. This rearrangement joins TRBV28 to TRBJ2-7; TRBD1 matches 9 bases. Germline V gene lookup returns CDR1 MDHEN and CDR2 SYDVKM. There are 15 residues in the CDR3. J was trimmed by 7 bases and V by 0 bases; bases with no gene match: 7.